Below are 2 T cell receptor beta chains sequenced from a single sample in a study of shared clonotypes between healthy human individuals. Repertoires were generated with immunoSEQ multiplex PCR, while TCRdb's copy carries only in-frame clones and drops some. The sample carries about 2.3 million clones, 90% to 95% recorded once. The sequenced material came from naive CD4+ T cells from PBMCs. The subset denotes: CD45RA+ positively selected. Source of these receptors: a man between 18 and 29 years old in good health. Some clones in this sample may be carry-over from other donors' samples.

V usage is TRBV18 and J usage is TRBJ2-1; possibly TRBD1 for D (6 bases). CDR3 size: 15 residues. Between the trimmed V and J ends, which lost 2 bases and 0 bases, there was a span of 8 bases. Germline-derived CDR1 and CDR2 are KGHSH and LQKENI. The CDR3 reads CASSPRGNSYNEQFF. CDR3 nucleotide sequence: TGTGCCAGCTCACCAAGGGGGAACTCCTACAATGAGCAGTTCTTC.

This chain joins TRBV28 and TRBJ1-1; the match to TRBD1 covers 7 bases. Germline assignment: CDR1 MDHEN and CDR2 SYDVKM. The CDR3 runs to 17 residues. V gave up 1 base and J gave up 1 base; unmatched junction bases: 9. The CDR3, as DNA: TGTGCCAGCAGTTTATTAGAGGACAGGTTTTCGAACACTGAAGCTTTCTTT. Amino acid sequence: CASSLLEDRFSNTEAFF. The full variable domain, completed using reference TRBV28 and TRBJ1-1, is DVKVTQSSRYLVKRTGEKVFLECVQDMDHENMFWYRQDPGLGLRLIYFSYDVKMKEKGDIPEGYSVSREKKERFSLILESASTNQTSMYLCASSLLEDRFSNTEAFFGQGTRLTVV.